The 21 T cell receptor beta chains in this list originate from one sample, sequenced in a study of T-cell reconstitution after alpha-beta-depleted transplantation in children. As it was prepared, the TCRbeta library received unique molecular identifiers. TCRdb itself ran the PCR reads through MiXCR, one entry per CDR3 protein. Among around 110,000 distinct CDR3 sequences, around 10% were seen once, and the ten largest hold about 34%. Source: PBMCs, taken before TCRalphabeta/CD19-depleted stem cell transplant. The receptors stem from a boy aged 2 to 10 with acute lymphoblastic leukemia, due to receive a stem cell transplant.

The V and J genes are TRBV7-2 and TRBJ1-2; TRBD1 agrees at 10 bases. This CDR3 is 15 amino acids long. V lost 5 bases and J lost 4; bases outside the gene matches: 7. The germline V gene has CDR1 SGHTA and CDR2 FQGNSA. The CDR3 here is CASSKQTGGPYGYTF. CDR3 nucleotides: TGTGCCAGCAGCAAACAGACAGGGGGCCCCTATGGCTACACCTTC.

This clonotype came up a few times. V usage is TRBV28 and J usage is TRBJ1-2, with D hard to call. Germline CDR1 MDHEN, CDR2 SYDVKM. Trimming left V 3 bases short and J 1 base short, with 12 bases between. This CDR3 has 15 amino acids. Written as DNA, the CDR3 is TGTGCCAGCAGTTTCGACAAGCCTATTAACTATGGCTACACCTTC. This sequence encodes CASSFDKPINYGYTF.

This clonotype was seen at least ten times. The rearrangement links TRBV5-1 to TRBJ2-1; the match to TRBD2 covers 8 bases. CDR1 and CDR2 (germline): SGHRS, YFSETQ. CDR3 length: 17 amino acids. V was clipped by 0 bases and J by 4 bases; unmatched bases: 9. CDR3 amino acids: CASSLAYVAGGYNEQFF. The CDR3 DNA reads TGCGCCAGCAGCTTGGCCTACGTTGCGGGGGGATACAATGAGCAGTTCTTC. The full variable domain, with the rest looked up from reference TRBV5-1 and TRBJ2-1, is KAGVTQTPRYLIKTRGQQVTLSCSPISGHRSVSWYQQTPGQGLQFLFEYFSETQRNKGNFPGRFSGRQFSNSRSEMNVSTLELGDSALYLCASSLAYVAGGYNEQFFGPGTRLTVL.

The chain uses TRBV20-1 and TRBJ2-1; TRBD2 matches 8 bases. Germline CDR1 is DFQATT and CDR2 is SNEGSKA (reference sequence). The CDR3 sequence is 15 residues long. The V segment lost 0 bases and the J segment 4 bases; nucleotides outside the gene matches: 5. Here the CDR3 reads CSARDPGLDYNEQFF. CDR3 bases: TGCAGTGCTAGAGATCCGGGACTAGATTACAATGAGCAGTTCTTC.

This clonotype was seen ten or more times. V gene TRBV12-3 or TRBV12-4 combines with J gene TRBJ2-5; TRBD2 is a possible D gene (7 bases). The V end lost 5 bases, the J end lost 4 bases, and 14 bases lay between the germline ends. The CDR3 totals 14 residues. Here the CDR3 DNA reads TGTGCCAGCAGTGGGGGGGGCGCGCCAGAGACCCAGTACTTC. Its protein product is CASSGGGAPETQYF.

In its sample, this clonotype was seen a few times. CDR3 nucleotides: TGTGCCAGCAGCTTGGCCGCAGGGCAGGACACTGAAGCTTTCTTT. This encodes CASSLAAGQDTEAFF. The rearrangement links TRBV5-4 to TRBJ1-1; perhaps TRBD1 as D (5 bases). The V end was cut by 0 bases, the J end by 3 bases, with 12 bases between. The CDR3 contains 15 residues. CDR1 SGHNT and CDR2 YYREEE come from the germline V gene (reference sequence).

This clonotype was seen more than once but under ten times. J is TRBJ2-5 and V is TRBV20-1; 9 nucleotides match TRBD1. Looked up from germline, CDR1 is DFQATT and CDR2 is SNEGSKA (reference sequence). Trimming took 4 bases from V and 9 from J; bases not matched to a gene: 12. CDR3 size: 14 residues. Written as DNA, the CDR3 is TGCAGTGCTATGGGACAGGGACCCCCCGAGGCCCAGTACTTC. Protein: CSAMGQGPPEAQYF.

Comment on this clonotype: A much larger clonotype is one base distant, so this may be a read error. No conserved phenylalanine or tryptophan ends this CDR3, so it is likely a read error. This sequence joins TRBV12-3 or TRBV12-4 and TRBJ2-1; 12 nucleotides agree with TRBD2. After removal of 7 bases from V and 3 bases from J, the junction contained 4 bases not matched to a gene. This CDR3 region has 15 residues. The CDR3 reads CASTRLAGVYNEQFC. CDR3 bases: TGTGCCAGCACCAGACTAGCGGGGGTCTACAATGAGCAGTTCTGC.

The chain couples TRBV30 to TRBJ2-2, with TRBD2 as a possible D gene (5 bases). CDR3 length equals 14 residues. V lost 0 bases and J lost 3, with 8 bases in between. CDR1 and CDR2 from the germline V gene are GTSNPN and SVGIG (reference sequence). CDR3 sequence: CAWSVLVYTGELFF. Written as DNA, the CDR3 is TGTGCCTGGAGTGTACTAGTCTACACCGGGGAGCTGTTTTTT.

The rearrangement uses TRBV10-3 and TRBJ2-1; D call uncertain. CDR3 length equals 12 residues. The ends were cut back, 5 bases at V and 5 bases at J, with 7 bases in the middle. Looked up from germline, CDR1 is ENHRY and CDR2 is SYGVKD. The CDR3 is CAISRTDNEQFF. The CDR3 DNA is TGTGCCATCAGTAGGACCGACAATGAGCAGTTCTTC.

This clonotype was detected many times. V usage is TRBV12-3 or TRBV12-4 and J usage is TRBJ2-6; possibly TRBD1 for D (6 bases). This CDR3 region has 18 residues. The V gene lost 8 bases and the J gene lost 0 bases, with 20 bases spanning the gap. CDR3 DNA: TGTGCCAGCCGGGACACCCTGGCGGATCGCTCTGGGGCCAACGTCCTGACTTTC. It encodes CASRDTLADRSGANVLTF.

This clonotype showed up just a few times. The chain couples TRBV18 to TRBJ1-2; D unclear. CDR1 is KGHSH, CDR2 LQKENI, per germline. V was pared by 3 bases and J by 4 bases, with 12 bases between. The CDR3 loop spans 14 amino acids. This CDR3 reads CASSPNGQIYGYTF. CDR3 in DNA: TGTGCCAGCTCACCGAATGGGCAGATCTATGGCTACACCTTC.

This clonotype was found a few times. The V and J genes are TRBV21-1 and TRBJ2-3; the D call TRBD2 from the table was never checked on the DNA. TRBV21-1 is tagged as a pseudogene. This CDR3 region has 15 residues. Written as DNA, the CDR3 is TGTGCCTGCCCTGGGACGGCCCAGCGGGCAGATACGCAGTATTTT. It translates to CACPGTAQRADTQYF.

The chain carries TRBV7-6 and TRBJ2-7; D is ambiguous. The CDR3 has 12 residues. Germline-derived CDR1 and CDR2 are SGHVS and FNYEAQ. Trimming took 0 bases from V and 6 from J, leaving 6 bases between them. CDR3 coding DNA: TGTGCCAGCAGCTTAGCGAACACCGAGCAGTACTTC. It yields the protein CASSLANTEQYF.

This clonotype showed up just a few times. This chain joins TRBV7-9 and TRBJ2-7; TRBD1 might be the D (6 bases). Germline V lookup: CDR1 SEHNR, CDR2 FQNEAQ (reference sequence). The germline V and J ends were trimmed by 4 bases and 4 bases, with 14 bases remaining between them. This CDR3 spans 14 amino acids. The CDR3 nucleotides are TGTGCCAGCAGCTCTTGGGACAATAAATACGAGCAGTACTTC. Translating gives CASSSWDNKYEQYF.

This clonotype has just a few counts. This sequence joins TRBV27 and TRBJ2-4; 15 bases are shared with TRBD2. V was pared by 5 bases and J by 2 bases, with 13 bases of the junction left unmatched. The germline V gene encodes CDR1 MNHEY and CDR2 SMNVEV (reference sequence). CDR3 length: 20 residues. CDR3 DNA sequence: TGTGCCAGCAGTCCCCGGACTAGCGGGAGGGCCGAGATTTCCAAAAACATTCAGTACTTC. As protein: CASSPRTSGRAEISKNIQYF.

On this clonotype: This may come from a read error, since a much larger clone is one base off. V usage is TRBV3-1 and J usage is TRBJ2-3; D unresolved. CDR1 and CDR2 (germline): LGHDT, YNNKEL (reference sequence). The length of the CDR3 is 15 residues. CDR3 sequence: CACSQPRQNTDTQYF. In DNA form, the CDR3 reads TGTGCCTGCAGCCAGCCCAGACAAAACACAGATACGCAGTATTTT.

This clonotype came up a few times. The chain joins TRBV7-8 to TRBJ2-7; unclear D gene. The CDR3 runs 13 residues. The germline V and J ends were trimmed by 1 base and 11 bases, with 15 bases remaining between them. Germline-derived CDR1 and CDR2 are SGHVS and FQNEAQ. DNA for the CDR3: TGTGCCAGCAGCTTAGATCCGGTGGGGATGGAGTACTTC. Protein: CASSLDPVGMEYF. The full variable domain, rest sourced from reference TRBV7-8 and TRBJ2-7, is GAGVSQSPRYKVAKRGQDVALRCDPISGHVSLFWYQQALGQGPEFLTYFQNEAQLDKSGLPSDRFFAERPEGSVSTLKIQRTQQEDSAVYLCASSLDPVGMEYFGPGTRLTVT.

The table lists this clonotype with a few counts. This chain links TRBV5-1 with TRBJ2-7, with D possibly matching TRBD2 (6 bases). Trimming shortened V by 4 bases and J by 0 bases, and 17 bases separated the two germline ends. The CDR3 totals 16 residues. The germline V gene encodes CDR1 SGHRS and CDR2 YFSETQ. The CDR3, as DNA: TGCGCCAGCAGCCGCGGCGGTAGCGGAGACTCCTACGAGCAGTACTTC. As protein: CASSRGGSGDSYEQYF.

This clonotype was observed many times. The chain has TRBV5-1 and TRBJ2-5; perhaps TRBD2 as D (5 bases). Trimming took off 6 bases at V and 5 bases at J, with 14 bases between the two ends. The CDR3 extends over 13 amino acids. Germline loops: CDR1 SGHRS, CDR2 YFSETQ. The CDR3 nucleotides read TGCGCCAGCAACCGGGATTTGGGTGAGACCCAGTACTTC. It specifies CASNRDLGETQYF.

This clonotype has a handful of counts. The chain combines TRBV4-1 with TRBJ2-3, with D tentatively TRBD2 (5 bases). With 5 bases removed from V and 1 base from J, the gap between germline ends came to 10 bases. This CDR3 spans 14 amino acids. The germline gives CDR1 MGHRA, CDR2 YSYEKL. In DNA form, the CDR3 reads TGCGCCAGCAGCTTAAATAGCGGCACAGATACGCAGTATTTT. Residues: CASSLNSGTDTQYF.